This TCR beta chain was captured in a study of cytomegalovirus exposure and HLA in healthy donors. These donors were members of the approximately 120-subject validation cohort, a group separate from the roughly 670-subject first cohort. Assay used: immunoSEQ multiplex PCR; TCRdb lists only in-frame clones, some missing. This sample has 80,000 to 100,000 clones; approximately 88% occur once, and the top ten carry 3.5% to 5%. Notes on this clone: Its cognate antigen is unknown.

Study outcomes and limitations: Most sequenced TCRs were rare (though some public TCRs occurred in many donors). Cytomegalovirus status, reportedly, was diagnosed with high specificity and sensitivity by the classifier. The TCR clusters that emerged in the first cohort tended, a later analysis found, to co-occur in the 120 validation repertoires.

This CDR3 comprises 14 residues. Per the germline V gene, CDR1 is SGHRS and CDR2 is YFSETQ. J lost 0 bases, V lost 9 bases, and 5 bases had no gene match. This rearrangement joins TRBV5-1 to TRBJ2-3, with 9 nucleotides matching TRBD2. The specimen was PBMCs. This clonotype originated in a woman between 25 and 40 years old in good health and CMV-seronegative. For the CDR3, the DNA is TGCGCCACTTATAGCGGGGGAAGCACAGATACGCAGTATTTT. It is translated as CATYSGGSTDTQYF. Looking up the rest from reference TRBV5-1 and TRBJ2-3 gives the full variable domain: KAGVTQTPRYLIKTRGQQVTLSCSPISGHRSVSWYQQTPGQGLQFLFEYFSETQRNKGNFPGRFSGRQFSNSRSEMNVSTLELGDSALYLCATYSGGSTDTQYFGPGTRLTVL.